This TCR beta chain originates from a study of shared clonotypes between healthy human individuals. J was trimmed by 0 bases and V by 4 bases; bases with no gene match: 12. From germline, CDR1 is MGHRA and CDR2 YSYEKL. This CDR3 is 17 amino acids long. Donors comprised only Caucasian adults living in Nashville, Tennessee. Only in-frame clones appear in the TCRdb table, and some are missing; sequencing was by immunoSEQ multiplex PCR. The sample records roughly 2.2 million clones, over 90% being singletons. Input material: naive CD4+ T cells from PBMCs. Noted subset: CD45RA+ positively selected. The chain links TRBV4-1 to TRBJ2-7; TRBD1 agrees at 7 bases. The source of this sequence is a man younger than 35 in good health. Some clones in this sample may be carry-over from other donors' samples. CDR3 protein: CASSRVGTALSSYEQYF. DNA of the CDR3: TGCGCCAGCAGCCGTGTCGGGACAGCCCTGAGCTCCTACGAGCAGTACTTC.